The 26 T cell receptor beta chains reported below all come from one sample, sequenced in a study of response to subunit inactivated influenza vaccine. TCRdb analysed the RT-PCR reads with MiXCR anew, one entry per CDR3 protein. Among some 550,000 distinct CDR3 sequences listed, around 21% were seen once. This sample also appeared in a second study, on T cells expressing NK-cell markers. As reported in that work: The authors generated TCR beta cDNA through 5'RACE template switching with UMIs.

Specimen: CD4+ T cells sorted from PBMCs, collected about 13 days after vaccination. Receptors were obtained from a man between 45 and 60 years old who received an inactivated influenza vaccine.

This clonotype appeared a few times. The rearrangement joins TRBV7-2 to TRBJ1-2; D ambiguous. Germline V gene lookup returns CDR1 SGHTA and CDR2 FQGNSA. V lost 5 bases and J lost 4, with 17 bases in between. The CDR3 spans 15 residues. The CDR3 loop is CASSPTWTETYGYTF. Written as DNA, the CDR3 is TGTGCCAGCAGCCCAACTTGGACGGAGACCTATGGCTACACCTTC. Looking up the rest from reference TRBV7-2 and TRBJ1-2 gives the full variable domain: GAGVSQSPSNKVTEKGKDVELRCDPISGHTALYWYRQSLGQGLEFLIYFQGNSAPDKSGLPSDRFSAERTGGSVSTLTIQRTQQEDSAVYLCASSPTWTETYGYTFGSGTRLTVV.

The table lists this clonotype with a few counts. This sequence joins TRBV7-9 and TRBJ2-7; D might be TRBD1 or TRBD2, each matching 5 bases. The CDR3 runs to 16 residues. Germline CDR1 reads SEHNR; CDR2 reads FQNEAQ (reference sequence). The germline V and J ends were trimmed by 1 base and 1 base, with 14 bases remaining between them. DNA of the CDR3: TGTGCCAGCAGCTTAGATTGGGGGACGGATTCCTACGAGCAGTACTTC. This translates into CASSLDWGTDSYEQYF.

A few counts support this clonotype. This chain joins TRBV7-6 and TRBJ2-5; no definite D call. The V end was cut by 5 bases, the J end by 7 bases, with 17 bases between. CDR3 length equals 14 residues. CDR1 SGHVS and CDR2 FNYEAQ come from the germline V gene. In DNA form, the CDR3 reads TGTGCCAGCAGCCTGGACCGGTCAATGGGGACCCAGTACTTC. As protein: CASSLDRSMGTQYF. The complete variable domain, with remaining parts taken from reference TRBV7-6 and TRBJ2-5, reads GAGVSQSPRYKVTKRGQDVALRCDPISGHVSLYWYRQALGQGPEFLTYFNYEAQQDKSGLPNDRFSAERPEGSISTLTIQRTEQRDSAMYRCASSLDRSMGTQYFGPGTRLLVL.

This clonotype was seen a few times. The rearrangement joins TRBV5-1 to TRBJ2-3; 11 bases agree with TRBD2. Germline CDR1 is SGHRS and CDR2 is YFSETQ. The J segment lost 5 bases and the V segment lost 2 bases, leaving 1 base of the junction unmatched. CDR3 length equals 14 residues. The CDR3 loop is CASSLTSGRDTQYF. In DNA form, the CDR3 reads TGCGCCAGCAGCTTAACTAGCGGGAGAGATACGCAGTATTTT. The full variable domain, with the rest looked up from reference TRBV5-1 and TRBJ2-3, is KAGVTQTPRYLIKTRGQQVTLSCSPISGHRSVSWYQQTPGQGLQFLFEYFSETQRNKGNFPGRFSGRQFSNSRSEMNVSTLELGDSALYLCASSLTSGRDTQYFGPGTRLTVL.

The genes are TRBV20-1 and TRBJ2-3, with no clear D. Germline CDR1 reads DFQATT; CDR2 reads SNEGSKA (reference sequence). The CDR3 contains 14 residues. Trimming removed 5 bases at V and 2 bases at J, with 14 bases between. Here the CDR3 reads CSASQTINTDTQYF. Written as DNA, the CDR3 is TGCAGTGCTTCTCAAACTATAAACACAGATACGCAGTATTTT.

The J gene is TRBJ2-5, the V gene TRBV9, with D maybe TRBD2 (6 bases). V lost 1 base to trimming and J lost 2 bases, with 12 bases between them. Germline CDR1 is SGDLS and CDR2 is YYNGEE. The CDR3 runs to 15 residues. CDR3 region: CASSVMGGRQETQYF. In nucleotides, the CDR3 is TGTGCCAGCAGCGTAATGGGGGGTCGGCAAGAGACCCAGTACTTC.

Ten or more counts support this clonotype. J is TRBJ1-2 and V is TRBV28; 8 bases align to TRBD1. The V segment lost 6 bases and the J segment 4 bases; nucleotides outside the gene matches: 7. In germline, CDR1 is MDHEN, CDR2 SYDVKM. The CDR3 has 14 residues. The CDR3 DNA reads TGTGCCAGCAGATCCGGGACAGGCATCTATGGCTACACCTTC. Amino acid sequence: CASRSGTGIYGYTF.

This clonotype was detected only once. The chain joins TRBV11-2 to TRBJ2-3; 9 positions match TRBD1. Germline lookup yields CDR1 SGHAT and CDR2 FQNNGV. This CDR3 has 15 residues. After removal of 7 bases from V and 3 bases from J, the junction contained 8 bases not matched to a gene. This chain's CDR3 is CASTWGQGRTDTQYF. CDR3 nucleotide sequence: TGTGCCAGCACCTGGGGACAGGGCAGGACAGATACGCAGTATTTT. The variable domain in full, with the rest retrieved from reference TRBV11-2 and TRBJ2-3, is EAGVAQSPRYKIIEKRQSVAFWCNPISGHATLYWYQQILGQGPKLLIQFQNNGVVDDSQLPKDRFSAERLKGVDSTLKIQPAKLEDSAVYLCASTWGQGRTDTQYFGPGTRLTVL.

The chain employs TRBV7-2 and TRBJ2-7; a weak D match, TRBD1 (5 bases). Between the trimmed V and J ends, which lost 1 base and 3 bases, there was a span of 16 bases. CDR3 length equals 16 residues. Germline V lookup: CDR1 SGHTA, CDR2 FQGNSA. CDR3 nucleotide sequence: TGTGCCAGCAGCTTAGAATCCGGACATTCGGGCTACGAGCAGTACTTC. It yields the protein CASSLESGHSGYEQYF.

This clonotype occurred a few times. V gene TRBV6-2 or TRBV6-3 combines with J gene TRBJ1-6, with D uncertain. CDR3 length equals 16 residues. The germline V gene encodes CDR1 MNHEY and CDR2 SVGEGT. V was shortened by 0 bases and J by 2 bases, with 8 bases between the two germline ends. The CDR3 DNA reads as TGTGCCAGCAGTTACTCCGCGACCACCTATAATTCACCCCTCCACTTT. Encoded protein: CASSYSATTYNSPLHF.

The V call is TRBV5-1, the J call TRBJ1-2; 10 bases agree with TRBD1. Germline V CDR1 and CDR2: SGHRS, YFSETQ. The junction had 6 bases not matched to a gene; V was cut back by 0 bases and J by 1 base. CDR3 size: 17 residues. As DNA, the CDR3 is TGCGCCAGCAGCTTGGCCGCGGGGACAGGGGATAACTATGGCTACACCTTC. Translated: CASSLAAGTGDNYGYTF.

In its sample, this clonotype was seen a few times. The CDR3 loop is CAISESSDEQYF. CDR3 nucleotides: TGTGCCATCAGTGAGTCAAGTGACGAGCAGTACTTC. The chain employs TRBV10-3 and TRBJ2-7; D is unresolved. V was trimmed by 0 bases and J by 5 bases, leaving 5 bases between them. CDR3 length: 12 residues. The germline V gene has CDR1 ENHRY and CDR2 SYGVKD.

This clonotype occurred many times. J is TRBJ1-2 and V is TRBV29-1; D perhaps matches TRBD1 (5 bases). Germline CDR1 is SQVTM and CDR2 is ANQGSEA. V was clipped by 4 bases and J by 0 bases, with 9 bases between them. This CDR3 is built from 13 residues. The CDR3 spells CSVGTGPNYGYTF. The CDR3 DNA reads TGCAGCGTTGGCACAGGACCTAACTATGGCTACACCTTC.

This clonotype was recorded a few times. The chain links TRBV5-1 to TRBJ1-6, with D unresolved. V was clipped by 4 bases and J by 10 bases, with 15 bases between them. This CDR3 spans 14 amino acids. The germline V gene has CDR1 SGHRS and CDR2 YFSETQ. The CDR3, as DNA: TGCGCCAGCAGCGAGGGAGAGGGTAGGTCACCCCTCCACTTT. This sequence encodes CASSEGEGRSPLHF.

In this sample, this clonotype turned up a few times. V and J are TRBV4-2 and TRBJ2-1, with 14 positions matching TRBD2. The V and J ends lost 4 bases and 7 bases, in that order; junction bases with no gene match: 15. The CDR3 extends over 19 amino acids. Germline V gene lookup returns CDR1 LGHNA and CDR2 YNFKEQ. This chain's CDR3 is CASSREFGTSGSWSNEQFF. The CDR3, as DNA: TGTGCCAGCAGCCGGGAATTCGGGACTAGCGGGAGTTGGTCGAATGAGCAGTTCTTC.

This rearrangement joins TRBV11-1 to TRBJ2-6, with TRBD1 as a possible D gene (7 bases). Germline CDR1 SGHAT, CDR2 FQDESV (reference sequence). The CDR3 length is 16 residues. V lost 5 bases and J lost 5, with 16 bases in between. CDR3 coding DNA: TGTGCCAGCAGCCTACGACAGGGACTCTGGGCCAACGTCCTGACTTTC. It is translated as CASSLRQGLWANVLTF.

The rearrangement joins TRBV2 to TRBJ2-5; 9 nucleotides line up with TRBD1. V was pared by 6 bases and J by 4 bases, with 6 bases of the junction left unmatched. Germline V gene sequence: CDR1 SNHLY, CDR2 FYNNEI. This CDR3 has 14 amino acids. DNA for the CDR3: TGTGCCAGCAGGATTACAGGGGGCGGAGAGACCCAGTACTTC. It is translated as CASRITGGGETQYF. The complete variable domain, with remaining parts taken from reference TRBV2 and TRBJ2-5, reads EPEVTQTPSHQVTQMGQEVILRCVPISNHLYFYWYRQILGQKVEFLVSFYNNEISEKSEIFDDQFSVERPDGSNFTLKIRSTKLEDSAMYFCASRITGGGETQYFGPGTRLLVL.

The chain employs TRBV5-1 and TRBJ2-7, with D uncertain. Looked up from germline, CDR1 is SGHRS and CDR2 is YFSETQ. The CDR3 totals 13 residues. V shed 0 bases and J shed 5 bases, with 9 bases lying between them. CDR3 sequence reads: CASSLAWVDEQYF. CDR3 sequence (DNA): TGCGCCAGCAGCTTGGCTTGGGTTGACGAGCAGTACTTC.

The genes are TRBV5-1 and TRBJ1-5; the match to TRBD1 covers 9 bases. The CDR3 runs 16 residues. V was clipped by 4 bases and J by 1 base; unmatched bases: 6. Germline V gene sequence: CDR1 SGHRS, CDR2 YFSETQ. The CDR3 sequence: CASSPTGGSSNQPQHF. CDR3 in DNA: TGCGCCAGCAGCCCCACAGGGGGCTCAAGCAATCAGCCCCAGCATTTT.

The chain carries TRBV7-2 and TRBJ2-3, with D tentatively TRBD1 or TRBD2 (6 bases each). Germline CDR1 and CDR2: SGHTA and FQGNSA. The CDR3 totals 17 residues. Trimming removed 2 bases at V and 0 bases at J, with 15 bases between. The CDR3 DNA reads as TGTGCCAGCAGCTTACGAGTGGGGGGCCCTAGCACAGATACGCAGTATTTT. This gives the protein CASSLRVGGPSTDTQYF.

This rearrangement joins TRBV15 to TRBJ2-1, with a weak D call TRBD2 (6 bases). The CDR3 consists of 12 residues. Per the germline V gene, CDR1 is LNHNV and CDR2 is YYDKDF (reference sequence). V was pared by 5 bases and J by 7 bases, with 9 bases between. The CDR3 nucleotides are TGTGCCACCAGCCTGCGGGGTAATGAGCAGTTCTTC. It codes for CATSLRGNEQFF.

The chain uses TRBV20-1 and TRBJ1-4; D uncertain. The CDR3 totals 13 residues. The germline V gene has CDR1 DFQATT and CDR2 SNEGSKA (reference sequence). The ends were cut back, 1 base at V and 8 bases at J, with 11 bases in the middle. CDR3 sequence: CSARVSGGEKLFF. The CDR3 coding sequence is TGCAGTGCTAGAGTATCTGGAGGGGAAAAACTGTTTTTT.

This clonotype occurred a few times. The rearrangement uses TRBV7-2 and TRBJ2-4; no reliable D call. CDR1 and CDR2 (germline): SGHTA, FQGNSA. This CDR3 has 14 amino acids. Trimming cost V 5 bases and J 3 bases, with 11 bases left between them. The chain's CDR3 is CASSHREGKNIQYF. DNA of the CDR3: TGTGCCAGCAGCCACAGAGAAGGCAAAAACATTCAGTACTTC.

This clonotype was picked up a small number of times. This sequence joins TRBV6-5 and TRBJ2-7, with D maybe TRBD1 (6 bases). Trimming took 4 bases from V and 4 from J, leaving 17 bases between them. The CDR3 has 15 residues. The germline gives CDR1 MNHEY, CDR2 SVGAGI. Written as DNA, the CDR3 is TGTGCCAGCAGTTCGCTAATGACAGGATGGTACGAGCAGTACTTC. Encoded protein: CASSSLMTGWYEQYF.

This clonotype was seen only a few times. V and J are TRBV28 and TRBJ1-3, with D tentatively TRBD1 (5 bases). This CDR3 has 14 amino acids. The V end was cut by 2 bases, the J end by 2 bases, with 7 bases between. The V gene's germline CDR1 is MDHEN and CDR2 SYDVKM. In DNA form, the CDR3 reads TGTGCCAGCAGTTTACAGGGTACTGGAAACACCATATATTTT. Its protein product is CASSLQGTGNTIYF.

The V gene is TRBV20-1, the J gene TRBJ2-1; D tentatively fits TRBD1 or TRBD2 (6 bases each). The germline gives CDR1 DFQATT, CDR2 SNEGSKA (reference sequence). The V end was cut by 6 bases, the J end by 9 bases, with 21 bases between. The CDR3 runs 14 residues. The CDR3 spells CSAHGGGSSPEQFF. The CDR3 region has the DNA TGCAGTGCCCACGGAGGGGGGTCGAGCCCTGAGCAGTTCTTC.